Presented here are 6 T cell receptor beta chains from one specimen sequenced in a study of CD8+CD57+ T cells in acquired aplastic anemia. TCR beta VDJ and CDR3 were profiled, and genomic DNA was the template. From the reads, TCRdb called clonotypes with MiXCR, one entry per CDR3 protein. The data contain 200,000 to 250,000 distinct CDR3 sequences, around three fifths of them seen just once; the ten biggest clones take up around three fifths. Previously, flow cytometry had revealed CD8+CD57+ cell expansion in the patients chosen for sequencing. Sample: sorted CD4+, CD8+, or CD8+CD57+ T cells (not recorded which) from PBMCs. These receptors all come from a human donor with aplastic anemia.

This clonotype was found a few times. V is TRBV24-1 and J is TRBJ2-5; 7 positions agree with TRBD1. There are 14 residues in the CDR3. V lost 3 bases and J lost 2; bases outside the gene matches: 2. The germline CDR1 and CDR2 sequences are KGHDR and SFDVKD. Here the CDR3 DNA reads TGTGCCACCAGTGATCCAGGGGGTCAAGAGACCCAGTACTTC. Its translation: CATSDPGGQETQYF.

This chain connects TRBV10-3 to TRBJ2-1, with 8 bases that match TRBD2. The CDR3 has 17 amino acids. CDR1 is ENHRY, CDR2 SYGVKD, per germline. V dropped 1 base and J dropped 5; count of bases not matched to a gene: 10. CDR3 sequence: CAISEYREGWDNNEQFF. CDR3 DNA: TGTGCCATCAGTGAGTATCGGGAGGGTTGGGACAACAATGAGCAGTTCTTC.

Turning to this clonotype: A read error may be the cause here, since a much bigger clone is one base away. V usage is TRBV11-2 and J usage is TRBJ2-1, with D perhaps TRBD2 (5 bases). With 5 bases removed from V and 0 bases from J, the gap between germline ends came to 17 bases. The CDR3 is made up of 17 amino acids. CDR1 SGHAT and CDR2 FQNNGV come from the germline V gene. CDR3 sequence (DNA): TGTGCCAGCAGCCGCAGCGGCCTAAGCAGCTCCTACAATGAGCAGTTCTTC. It encodes CASSRSGLSSSYNEQFF.

This clonotype came up many times. The chain has TRBV3-1 and TRBJ2-1; 10 bases are shared with TRBD2. Looked up from germline, CDR1 is LGHDT and CDR2 is YNNKEL (reference sequence). V lost 1 base and J lost 0; bases outside the gene matches: 6. The CDR3 length is 18 residues. The CDR3 here is CASSQGFVAGGSYNEQFF. The CDR3 DNA reads TGTGCCAGCAGCCAAGGTTTTGTAGCGGGGGGCTCCTACAATGAGCAGTTCTTC.

The chain links TRBV4-1 to TRBJ2-3, with D hard to call. CDR1 MGHRA and CDR2 YSYEKL come from the germline V gene. CDR3 length equals 13 residues. Trimming pared 0 bases from V and 5 bases from J, leaving 6 bases between. The CDR3: CASSQDPGDTQYF. The CDR3 DNA reads TGCGCCAGCAGCCAAGATCCCGGAGATACGCAGTATTTT.

Notes on this clonotype: Germline and junction disagree at one end, which may indicate a read error. The chain links TRBV10-3 to TRBJ1-5; D perhaps matches TRBD1 (6 bases). Germline V CDR1 and CDR2: ENHRY, SYGVKD. CDR3 length: 15 residues. CDR3 in DNA: TGTGCCAGCAGTGAAGCAGGGGCAGGGGAGCAGCCCCAGCATTTT. Amino acids: CASSEAGAGEQPQHF.